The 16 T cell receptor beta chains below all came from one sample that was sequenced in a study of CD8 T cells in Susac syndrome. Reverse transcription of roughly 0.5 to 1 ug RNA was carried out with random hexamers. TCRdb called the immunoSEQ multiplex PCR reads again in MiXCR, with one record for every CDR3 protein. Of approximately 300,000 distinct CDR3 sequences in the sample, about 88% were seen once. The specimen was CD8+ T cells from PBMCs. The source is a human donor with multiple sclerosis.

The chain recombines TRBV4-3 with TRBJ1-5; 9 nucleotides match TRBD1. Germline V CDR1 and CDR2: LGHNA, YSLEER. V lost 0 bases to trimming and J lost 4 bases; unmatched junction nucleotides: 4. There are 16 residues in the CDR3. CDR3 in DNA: TGCGCCAGCAGCCAAGATGGTGGACAGGGGAATCAGCCCCAGCATTTT. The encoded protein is CASSQDGGQGNQPQHF.

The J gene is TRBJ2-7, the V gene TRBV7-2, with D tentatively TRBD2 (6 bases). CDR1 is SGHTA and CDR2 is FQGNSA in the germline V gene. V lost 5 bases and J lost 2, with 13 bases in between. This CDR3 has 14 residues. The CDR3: CASSLRDPTYEQYF. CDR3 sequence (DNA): TGTGCCAGCAGCCTGCGGGACCCGACCTACGAGCAGTACTTC.

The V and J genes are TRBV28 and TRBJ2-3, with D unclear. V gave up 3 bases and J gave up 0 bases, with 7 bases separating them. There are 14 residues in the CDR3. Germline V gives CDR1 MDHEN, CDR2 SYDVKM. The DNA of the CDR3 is TGTGCCAGCAGTTTCAGACCTAGCACAGATACGCAGTATTTT. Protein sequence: CASSFRPSTDTQYF.

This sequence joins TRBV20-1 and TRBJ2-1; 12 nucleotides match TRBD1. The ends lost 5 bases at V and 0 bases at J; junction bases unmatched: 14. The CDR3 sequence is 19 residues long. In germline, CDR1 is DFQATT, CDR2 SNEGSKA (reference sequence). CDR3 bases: TGCAGTGCTGATCTGGGGGGGACAGGGGGCGGCCCCTCCTACAATGAGCAGTTCTTC. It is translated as CSADLGGTGGGPSYNEQFF.

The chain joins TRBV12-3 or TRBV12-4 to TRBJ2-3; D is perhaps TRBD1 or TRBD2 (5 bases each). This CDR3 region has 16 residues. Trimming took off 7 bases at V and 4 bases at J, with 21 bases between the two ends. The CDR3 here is CASNLAWDGGPDTQYF. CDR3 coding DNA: TGTGCCAGCAACCTCGCCTGGGACGGTGGCCCAGATACGCAGTATTTT.

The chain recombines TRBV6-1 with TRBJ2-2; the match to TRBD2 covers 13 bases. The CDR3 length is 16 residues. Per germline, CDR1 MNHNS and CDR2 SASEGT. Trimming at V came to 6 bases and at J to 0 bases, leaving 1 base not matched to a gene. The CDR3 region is CASRTSGGTNTGELFF. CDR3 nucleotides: TGTGCCAGCAGGACTAGCGGGGGGACGAACACCGGGGAGCTGTTTTTT.

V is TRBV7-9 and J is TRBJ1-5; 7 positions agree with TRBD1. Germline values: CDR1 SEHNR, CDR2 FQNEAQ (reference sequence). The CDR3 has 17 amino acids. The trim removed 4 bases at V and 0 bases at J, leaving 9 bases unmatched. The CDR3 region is CASSYAGGPYSNQPQHF. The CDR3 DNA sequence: TGTGCCAGCAGCTACGCAGGGGGACCTTATAGCAATCAGCCCCAGCATTTT.

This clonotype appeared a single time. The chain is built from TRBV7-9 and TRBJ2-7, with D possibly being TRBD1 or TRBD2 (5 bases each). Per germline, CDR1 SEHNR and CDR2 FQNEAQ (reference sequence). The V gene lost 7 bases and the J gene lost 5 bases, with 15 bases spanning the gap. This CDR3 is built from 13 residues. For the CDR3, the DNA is TGTGCCAGCAAACGCGGGTTAGGGGACGAGCAGTACTTC. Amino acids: CASKRGLGDEQYF.

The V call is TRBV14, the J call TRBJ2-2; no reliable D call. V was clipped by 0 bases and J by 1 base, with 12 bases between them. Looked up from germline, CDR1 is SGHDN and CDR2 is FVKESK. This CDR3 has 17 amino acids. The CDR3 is CASSQDWVSLNTGELFF. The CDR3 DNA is TGTGCCAGCAGCCAAGATTGGGTCAGCTTGAACACCGGGGAGCTGTTTTTT.

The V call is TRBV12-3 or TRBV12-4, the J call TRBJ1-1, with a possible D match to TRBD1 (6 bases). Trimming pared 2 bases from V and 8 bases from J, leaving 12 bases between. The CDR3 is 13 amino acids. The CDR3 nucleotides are TGTGCCAGCAGTTTAACGGGGACACGAGAAGCTTTCTTT. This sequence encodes CASSLTGTREAFF.

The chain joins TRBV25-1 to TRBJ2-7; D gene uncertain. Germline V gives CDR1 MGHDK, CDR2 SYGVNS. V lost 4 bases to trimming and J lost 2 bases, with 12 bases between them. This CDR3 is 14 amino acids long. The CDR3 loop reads CASSGSTSPYEQYF. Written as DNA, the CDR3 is TGTGCCAGCAGTGGGAGTACCAGTCCCTACGAGCAGTACTTC.

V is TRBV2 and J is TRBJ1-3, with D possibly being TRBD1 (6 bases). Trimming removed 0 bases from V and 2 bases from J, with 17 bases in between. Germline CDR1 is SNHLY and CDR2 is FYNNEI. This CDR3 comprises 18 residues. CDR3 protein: CASSEALLGAGTGNTIYF. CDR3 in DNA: TGTGCCAGCAGTGAAGCGCTTTTGGGGGCCGGGACTGGAAACACCATATATTTT.

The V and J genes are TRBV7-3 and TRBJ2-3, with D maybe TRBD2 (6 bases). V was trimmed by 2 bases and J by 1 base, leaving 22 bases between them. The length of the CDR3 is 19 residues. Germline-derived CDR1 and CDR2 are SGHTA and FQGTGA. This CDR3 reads CASSLAPNIPGGGTDTQYF. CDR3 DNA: TGTGCCAGCAGCTTAGCACCAAATATTCCGGGCGGGGGCACAGATACGCAGTATTTT.

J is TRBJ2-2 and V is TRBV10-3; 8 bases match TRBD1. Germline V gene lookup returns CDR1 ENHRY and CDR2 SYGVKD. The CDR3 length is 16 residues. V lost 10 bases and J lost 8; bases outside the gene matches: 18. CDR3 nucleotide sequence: TGTGCCACAGCCTCTGCAAACCAGGGGGCGGCAGGGGAGCTGTTTTTT. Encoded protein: CATASANQGAAGELFF.

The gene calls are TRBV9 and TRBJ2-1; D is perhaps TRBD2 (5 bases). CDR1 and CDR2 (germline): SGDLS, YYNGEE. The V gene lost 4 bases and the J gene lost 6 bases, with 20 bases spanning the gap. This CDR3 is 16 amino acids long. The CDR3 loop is CASSQGVRLDFNEQFF. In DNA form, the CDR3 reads TGTGCCAGCAGCCAAGGTGTCCGATTGGACTTCAATGAGCAGTTCTTC.

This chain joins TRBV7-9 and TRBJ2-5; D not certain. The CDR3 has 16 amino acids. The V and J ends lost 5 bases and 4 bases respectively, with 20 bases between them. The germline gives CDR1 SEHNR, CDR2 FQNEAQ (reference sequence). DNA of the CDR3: TGTGCCAGCAGCCCCGAGCCCCGAAGCCAAGGAGAGACCCAGTACTTC. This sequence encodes CASSPEPRSQGETQYF.